Listed below are T cell receptor beta chains from one sample, sequenced in a study of technical replicates of blood from a handful of donors. Clones were sequenced by immunoSEQ multiplex PCR, and TCRdb holds only the in-frame ones, with some missing. The profile shows 75,000 to 90,000 clones, just under 95% of them singletons. The sample taken for sequencing was T cells isolated from PBMCs. These receptors were collected from a human donor in good health. CDR3s include the opening cysteine and the closing phenylalanine or tryptophan. The D gene is left open where the match is weak. Some rows mark clone size as missing; the rest say once, few, many or name a class of expanded clone.

j_call clone_size v_call d_call cdr3_aa cdr3_nt
TRBJ2-7 NA TRBV30 TRBD1 CAWGTGGYEQYF TGTGCCTGGGGGACAGGGGGCTACGAGCAGTACTTC
TRBJ1-2 NA TRBV19 NA CASYRFYYGYTF TGTGCCAGTTATCGGTTTTACTATGGCTACACCTTC
TRBJ1-3 NA TRBV19 NA CASSIGSYRAGNTIYF TGTGCCAGTAGTATCGGCAGCTACAGGGCTGGAAACACCATATATTTT
TRBJ2-7 NA TRBV6-1 NA CASGPILTYEQYF TGTGCCAGTGGCCCAATACTAACCTACGAGCAGTACTTC
TRBJ1-2 NA TRBV7-2 TRBD1 CASSRVRTGGYGYTF TGTGCCAGCAGCAGGGTTCGGACAGGGGGTTATGGCTACACCTTC
TRBJ1-2 NA TRBV27 TRBD1 CASSWGQGGYGYTF TGTGCCAGCAGTTGGGGACAGGGAGGCTATGGCTACACCTTC
TRBJ2-7 NA TRBV10-3 NA CAILPGAYEQYF TGTGCCATCCTACCAGGTGCCTACGAGCAGTACTTC
TRBJ2-5 NA TRBV5-4 TRBD2 CASSLFGTSGKETQYF TGTGCCAGCAGCTTGTTTGGGACTAGCGGGAAAGAGACCCAGTACTTC
TRBJ2-2 NA TRBV5-1 TRBD1 CASSLEGTGATGELFF TGCGCCAGCAGCTTGGAGGGGACAGGGGCCACCGGGGAGCTGTTTTTT
TRBJ1-1 NA TRBV15 NA CATSRGQRGTEAFF TGTGCCACCAGCAGAGGACAGCGTGGCACTGAAGCTTTCTTT
TRBJ2-2 once TRBV7-2 TRBD1 CASSFRTGGAGELFF TGTGCCAGCAGCTTTAGGACAGGGGGTGCCGGGGAGCTGTTTTTT
TRBJ2-2 NA TRBV7-7 TRBD1 CASSLGQGYTGELFF TGTGCCAGCAGCTTAGGACAGGGGTACACCGGGGAGCTGTTTTTT
TRBJ2-5 NA TRBV10-2 TRBD1 CASSEPGTGRETQYF TGCGCCAGCAGTGAGCCAGGGACAGGGCGAGAGACCCAGTACTTC
TRBJ1-2 few TRBV30 NA CAWAIKRQNYGYTF TGTGCCTGGGCAATTAAGAGACAGAACTATGGCTACACCTTC
TRBJ1-1 NA TRBV11-3 TRBD1 CASTMTGRTEAFF TGTGCCAGCACCATGACAGGGCGCACTGAAGCTTTCTTT
TRBJ2-7 NA TRBV20-1 NA CSAVTGYEQYF TGCAGTGCTGTGACAGGTTACGAGCAGTACTTC
TRBJ2-2 few TRBV5-1 TRBD2 CASSLETSPTGELFF TGCGCCAGCAGCCTCGAGACTAGCCCCACCGGGGAGCTGTTTTTT
TRBJ1-2 NA TRBV6-1 NA CASRDFLYGYTF TGTGCCAGCAGGGACTTTCTCTATGGCTACACCTTC
TRBJ2-3 NA TRBV19 NA CASSNTVDTQYF TGTGCCAGTAGTAATACAGTAGATACGCAGTATTTT
TRBJ1-5 NA TRBV18 NA CASSPGGTAQPQHF TGTGCCAGCTCACCGGGGGGGACGGCTCAGCCCCAGCATTTT
TRBJ1-2 once TRBV9 TRBD1 CASSVGGTGPVGGYTF TGTGCCAGCAGCGTAGGGGGGACAGGACCGGTCGGTGGCTACACCTTC
TRBJ2-7 NA TRBV6-1 NA CASSDPNRSSYEQYF TGTGCCAGCAGTGATCCCAACCGGAGCTCCTACGAGCAGTACTTC
TRBJ1-5 NA TRBV7-8 TRBD1 CASSQTTGQFYSNQPQHF TGTGCCAGCAGCCAAACGACAGGGCAATTCTATAGCAATCAGCCCCAGCATTTT
TRBJ2-1 NA TRBV30 TRBD2 CACIAGRSYNEQFF TGTGCCTGTATAGCGGGGCGCTCCTACAATGAGCAGTTCTTC
TRBJ2-7 NA TRBV27 TRBD1 CASSRRDRQLGQYF TGTGCCAGCAGTCGCCGGGACAGGCAGTTAGGGCAGTACTTC